The sequence of this T cell receptor beta chain was determined in a study of cytomegalovirus exposure and HLA in healthy donors (dated 2017 in TCRdb). Study-level background: In an earlier analysis of approximately 500 of the donors, 250 to 350 Gb of sequence data and some 100 million unique TCR beta sequences from about 179 million T cells were reported. Across 398 genotyped donors of the cohort, an average of approximately 240,000 unique TCR beta nucleotide sequences per donor were sequenced, and approximately 17% of those sequences were non-productive. A separate validation cohort of about 110 different subjects was used in addition to the approximately 700-subject first cohort. Donor age, sex, ethnicity and CMV serostatus were compiled alongside the repertoire data. The T cell repertoires of several hundred subjects were profiled by immunosequencing and related to cytomegalovirus serostatus. To study patterns of TCR occurrence, a later analysis re-analyzed previously published TCR beta repertoires from around 660 donors and added high-resolution HLA genotyping. A handful of DR-DQ haplotypes were handled as single units for association and clustering because linkage in the cohort was strong. In a later genetic analysis, genome-wide SNP genotypes for about three fifths of the 666 donors were used, and that subset was treated as a discovery cohort. The study was designed to test whether signatures of past pathogen exposure could be identified by cataloging public T cell receptors. About 320 gigabases of sequencing data and some 85 million unique TCR sequences were included in an early release covering about 700 HLA-typed donors. Every discovery cohort repertoire had been produced on one sequencing platform. Among the roughly 400 genotyped donors, 75% to 90% belonged to the genetic ancestry cluster associated with self-reported Caucasian donors. The later analysis used no new phenotypic data to find candidate immune exposures, relying instead on TCR beta sequences and their occurrence across donors. HLA typing covered class I and class II loci at four-digit resolution. To predict cytomegalovirus infection status, the study combined high-throughput TCR immunosequencing, statistical association of individual TCRs with disease status, and machine learning. Typing coverage varied by locus: about 620-630 donors for A, B, C, DRB1 and DQB1; more than 500 for DQA1; some 610 for DPA1; about 450 for DPB1. To decide whether each TCR beta V gene segment behaved as functional or pseudogenic, an earlier analysis of nearly 600 of the donors relied on high-throughput TCR beta sequencing. Findings and caveats that apply to the study as a whole: A later genetic analysis reported fewer N-insertions in productive TCRs among donors in an Asian-associated ancestry cluster than the roughly 640-donor mean. A later analysis found that TCR association rates varied across HLA loci, with DRB1 alleles showing the most associated TCRs and HLA-C alleles the fewest. A cluster of highly shared sequence variants was judged likely to be a technical artifact of the sequencing pipeline. An earlier analysis of approximately 570 of the donors showed that most TCR beta V segments appeared in productive rearrangements either about 90% or about 30% of the time, which broadly matched IMGT annotations. The authors suggested that the approach could potentially be extended to other disease states and immunological phenotypes. Immune exposure information for the cohort was limited to CMV serostatus. Most CMV-associated TCR beta chains appeared to be HLA-restricted in a later analysis, and the HLA associations seemed to be driven largely by CMV exposure. A total of about 150 TCR beta chains were listed by the study as associated with cytomegalovirus. Assigning TCR associations to individual alleles was difficult when HLA alleles, especially DR and DQ, strongly co-occurred. A further reported finding was that TCR beta sequences accurately predicted the HLA-A and HLA-B alleles for most subjects in the first cohort. The cohort was sequenced for TCR beta chains only, and without alpha or paired-chain data the features that could be detected were limited. Over 15 rarely observed V segments, including chromosome 9 orphons, were excluded from the earlier analysis of approximately 500 of the donors because counts were too low. A later genetic analysis associated a missense DCLRE1C variant with V-gene and J-gene trimming of TCR beta chains, and an independent cohort replicated the association. Most TCR sequences were observed very rarely across donors, whereas some public TCRs were present in many individuals. Some IMGT-functional V segments, including TRBV6-2 and TRBV6-3, could not be told apart with the 87-base-pair reads, so those segments were excluded. Because some donors lacked HLA typing at each locus, the association tests relied only on the typed subset. In a later analysis, several top co-occurrence clusters were reported to appear linked to parvovirus B19, influenza, CMV and Epstein-Barr virus. In a later analysis, HLA-associated TCR beta chains were found to be more clonally expanded and to have lower generation probabilities than equally common non-associated chains. The classifier was reported to diagnose cytomegalovirus status with high specificity and sensitivity in both the original cohort and the validation cohort. Specific HLA alleles were associated with 18,000 or so TCR beta sequences at a false discovery rate of 0.05 in a later analysis. Sequencing depth was assumed to be roughly uniform across donors in the presence/absence analyses, though that assumption may not hold. Linkage disequilibrium might explain the correlated functional status among segregating V segments, but an unknown experimental factor could not be excluded. A few of the identified cytomegalovirus-associated TCR beta chains were confirmed in vitro to be specific for cytomegalovirus antigens.

About this clone: Its cognate antigen has yet to be identified. No base quality values were provided; no much bigger clone lies one nucleotide off.

Receptor libraries were prepared by the immunoSEQ multiplex PCR assay. For the multiplex PCR, a mixture combining 60 forward primers for TCR Vbeta segments and 13 reverse primers for TCR Jbeta segments was used. The CDR3 region of rearranged TCR beta genes was amplified from genomic DNA with a multiplex PCR assay. The amplified TCR beta libraries were sequenced on the Illumina HiSeq System as 87-base-pair reads. On the authors' methods: In a later analysis, roughly 80 million unique TCR beta chains were counted across the 650 to 700 repertoires, and approximately 11 million of these chains were shared by at least two donors. Raw reads were error-corrected and collapsed into unique sequences with a nearest-neighbor algorithm that merged closely related sequences to remove PCR and sequencing errors. V, D and J gene segments were assigned by aligning CDR3 sequences to IMGT reference sequences. For a sequence to be retained, at least a six-nucleotide match to both a V gene segment and a J gene segment was required. A rearrangement was called productive if the CDR3 had no stop codons and remained in frame with V and J, and every other rearrangement was called non-productive. CDR3 was defined according to IMGT convention as the region running from the second conserved V-encoded cysteine to the conserved J-encoded phenylalanine. The earlier analysis of fewer than 700 of the donors excluded sequences that lacked an unambiguous match to a single V gene segment. In an earlier analysis of approximately 500 of the donors, a V segment was called functional when productive rearrangements were above 56.7%, and segregating when the standard deviation between donors exceeded 5%. A statistical classification framework was developed to diagnose cytomegalovirus status using the catalog of TCR beta chain sequences. In a later analysis, TCR nucleotide sequences were compared against IMGT/GENE-DB human TR gene sequences so that V and J genes could be assigned. Using the TCRdist pipeline, a later analysis assigned CDR3 sequences along with most-parsimonious VDJ recombination scenarios. In a later analysis, each TCR beta chain was defined by its CDR3 amino acid sequence together with its V-gene family, and reads without a unique V-gene family were excluded. To address suspected cross-contamination and a sequencing artifact, a later analysis removed some 620 highly shared, low-generation-probability nucleotide sequences. In a later analysis, a clonal expansion index was calculated for each public chain from normalized within-repertoire ranks of inferred template counts. In a later analysis, generation probabilities were computed with a VDJ recombination model fitted to out-of-frame rearrangements, and the resulting probabilities were checked against IGoR. Hypergeometric tests were used in a later analysis to score TCR-TCR, TCR-HLA and TCR-CMV co-occurrence, with a repertoire-size bias correction applied to the TCR pairs. A later analysis estimated false discovery rates by permuting HLA or CMV assignments 20 times. In a later analysis, co-occurring TCRs were grouped using DBSCAN, and TCRdist sequence similarity was added for clustering within HLA-allele-positive subsets. Repertoires with fewer than 30,000 or more than 120,000 public chains were left out of co-occurrence clustering, as were five repertoires with anomalous nucleotide sharing. TCRdb limited this immuneACCESS table to in-frame rearrangements with V and J called. A share of clones is missing; checked studies link under half to unresolved V genes, and the rest is unexplained. V, J and clone size are taken as reported in that table, and D and trimming were inferred from the DNA itself. The sample table records under 200,000 clones; roughly four fifths of these occur just once. The biggest ten clones account for less than 2% of the sample.

The CDR3 runs 14 amino acids, cysteine and phenylalanine included. This entry keeps only the CDR3 DNA: 42 bases, framed from base 1. From a lookup of the germline V gene, CDR1 and CDR2 are SGHTA and FQGNSA. V is cut by 5 bases and J by 6 bases, and the space between the germline ends is 16 bases. The cohort consisted of 650 to 700 healthy bone marrow donors. At the time of sampling, every cohort member was nominally healthy, though immune exposures that went unrecorded were likely present. The donor was CMV seronegative and was included in the group of a few hundred seronegative cohort members. Each donor provided a peripheral blood sample, and peripheral blood mononuclear cells were used for TCR beta sequencing. Genomic DNA was extracted from the blood cell samples with the Qiagen DNeasy Blood Extraction Kit.

This TCR was sampled from a woman under 30 in good health and CMV-seronegative. The sample consisted of PBMCs. The rearrangement joined TRBV7-2 to TRBJ1-2, with TRBD1 perhaps the D gene, on 5 matching bases. The CDR3 corresponds to CASSPNHRFHGYTF. The DNA sequence is as follows: TGTGCCAGCAGCCCGAACCACAGGTTTCATGGCTACACCTTC.